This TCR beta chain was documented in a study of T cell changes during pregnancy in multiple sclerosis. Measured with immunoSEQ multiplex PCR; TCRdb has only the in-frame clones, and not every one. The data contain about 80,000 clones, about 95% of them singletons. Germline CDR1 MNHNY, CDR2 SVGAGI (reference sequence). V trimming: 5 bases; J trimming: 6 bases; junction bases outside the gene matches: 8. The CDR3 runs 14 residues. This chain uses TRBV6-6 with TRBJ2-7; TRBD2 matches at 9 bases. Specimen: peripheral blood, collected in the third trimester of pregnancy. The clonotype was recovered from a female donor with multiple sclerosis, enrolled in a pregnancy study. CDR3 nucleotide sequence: TGTGCCAGCAGTGGAGCGGGGGGACCTGTCGAGCAGTACTTC. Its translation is CASSGAGGPVEQYF.